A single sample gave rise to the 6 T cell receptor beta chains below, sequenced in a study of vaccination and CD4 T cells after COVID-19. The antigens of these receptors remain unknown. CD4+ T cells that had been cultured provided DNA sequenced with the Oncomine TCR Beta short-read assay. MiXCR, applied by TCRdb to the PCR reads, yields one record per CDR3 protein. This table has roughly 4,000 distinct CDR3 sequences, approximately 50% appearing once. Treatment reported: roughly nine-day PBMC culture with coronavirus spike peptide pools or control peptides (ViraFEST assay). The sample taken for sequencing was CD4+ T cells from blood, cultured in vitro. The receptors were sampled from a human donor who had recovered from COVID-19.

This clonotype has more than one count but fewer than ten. The CDR3: CASSADRAIYGYTF. Written as DNA, the CDR3 is TGTGCCAGCAGTGCGGACAGAGCCATCTATGGCTACACCTTC. V is TRBV2 and J is TRBJ1-2; tentative D call: TRBD1 (6 bases). This CDR3 contains 14 residues. Per the germline V gene, CDR1 is SNHLY and CDR2 is FYNNEI. Trimming removed 4 bases at V and 4 bases at J, with 13 bases between. The whole variable domain, remainder taken from reference TRBV2 and TRBJ1-2, is EPEVTQTPSHQVTQMGQEVILRCVPISNHLYFYWYRQILGQKVEFLVSFYNNEISEKSEIFDDQFSVERPDGSNFTLKIRSTKLEDSAMYFCASSADRAIYGYTFGSGTRLTVV.

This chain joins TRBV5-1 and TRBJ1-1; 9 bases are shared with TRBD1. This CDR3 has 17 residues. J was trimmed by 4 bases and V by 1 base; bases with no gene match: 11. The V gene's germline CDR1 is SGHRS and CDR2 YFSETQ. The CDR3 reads CASSLNPQGAGGTEAFF. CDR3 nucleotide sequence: TGCGCCAGCAGCTTGAATCCACAGGGGGCCGGCGGCACTGAAGCTTTCTTT.

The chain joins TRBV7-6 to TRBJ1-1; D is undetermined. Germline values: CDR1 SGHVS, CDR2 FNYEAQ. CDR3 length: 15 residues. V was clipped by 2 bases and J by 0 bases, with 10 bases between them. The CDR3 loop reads CASSLSGGLNTEAFF. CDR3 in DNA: TGTGCCAGCAGCTTATCCGGTGGCTTGAACACTGAAGCTTTCTTT. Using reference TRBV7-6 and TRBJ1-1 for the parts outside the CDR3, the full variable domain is GAGVSQSPRYKVTKRGQDVALRCDPISGHVSLYWYRQALGQGPEFLTYFNYEAQQDKSGLPNDRFSAERPEGSISTLTIQRTEQRDSAMYRCASSLSGGLNTEAFFGQGTRLTVV.

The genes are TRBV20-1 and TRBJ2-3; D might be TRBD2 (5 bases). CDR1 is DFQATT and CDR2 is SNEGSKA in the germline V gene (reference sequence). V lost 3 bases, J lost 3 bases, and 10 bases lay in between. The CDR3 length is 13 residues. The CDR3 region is CSASSPGTDTQYF. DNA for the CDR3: TGCAGTGCTAGCAGTCCGGGGACAGATACGCAGTATTTT.

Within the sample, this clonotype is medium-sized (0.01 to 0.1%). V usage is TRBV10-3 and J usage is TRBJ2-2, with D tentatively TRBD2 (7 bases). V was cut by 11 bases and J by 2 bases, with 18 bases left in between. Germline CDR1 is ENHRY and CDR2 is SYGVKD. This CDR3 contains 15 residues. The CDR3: CASRGGLENTGELFF. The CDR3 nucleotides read TGTGCCTCGAGGGGGGGGCTCGAAAACACCGGGGAGCTGTTTTTT.

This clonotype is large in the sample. In nucleotides, the CDR3 is TGTGCCGGGACTAGTTACCCCGGGGAGCTGTTTTTT. Its protein is CAGTSYPGELFF. This chain connects TRBV2 to TRBJ2-2; 8 nucleotides match TRBD2. The CDR3 length is 12 residues. CDR1 is SNHLY, CDR2 FYNNEI, per germline. V was clipped by 11 bases and J by 6 bases; unmatched bases: 5.